The sequence of this T cell receptor (beta chain) was determined in a study of T-cell memory formation after mild COVID-19. Study background: Largely donor-specific TCR clusters were found. Whole-study findings and limits: Prior to infection, memory already included some responding clones, suggesting cross-reactive memory joined. Still unconfirmed is whether the second-wave clones peaking on day 37 recognized SARS-CoV-2. Clones that shrank (day 15 to 85) were balanced CD4/CD8, whereas later expanders leaned CD4+.

This clonotype came up many times. The antigen is unknown. V was cut by 3 bases and J by 4 bases, with 20 bases left in between. The germline V gene has CDR1 SGHKS and CDR2 YYEKEE (reference sequence). The length of the CDR3 is 17 residues. Each CDR3 protein is one row after TCRdb ran MiXCR on the 5' RACE reads. The repertoire holds 200,000 to 250,000 distinct CDR3 sequences, with approximately 15% as singletons. Sequencing was done on a sample of PBMCs or a T cell subset sorted from them (not recorded which). This TCR was recovered from an adult woman who had mild COVID-19 (a few samples of this study predate the infection). Cell type and time point are not known. V and J are TRBV5-5 and TRBJ1-5, with D possibly TRBD1 on 5 matching bases. CDR3 sequence: CASSSGGIRGPNQPQHF. The CDR3 region has the DNA TGTGCCAGCAGCTCGGGAGGCATCCGGGGCCCTAATCAGCCCCAGCATTTT.